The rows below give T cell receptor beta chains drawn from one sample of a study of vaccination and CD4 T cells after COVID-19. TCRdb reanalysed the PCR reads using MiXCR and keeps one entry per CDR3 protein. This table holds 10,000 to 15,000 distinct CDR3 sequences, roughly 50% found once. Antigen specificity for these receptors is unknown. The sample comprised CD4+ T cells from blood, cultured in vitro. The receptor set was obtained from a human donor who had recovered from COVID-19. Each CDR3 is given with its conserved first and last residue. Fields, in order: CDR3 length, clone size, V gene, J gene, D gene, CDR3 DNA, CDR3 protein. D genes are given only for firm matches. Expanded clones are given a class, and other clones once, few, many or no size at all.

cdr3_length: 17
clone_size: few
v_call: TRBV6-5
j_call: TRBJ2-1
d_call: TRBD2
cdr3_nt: TGTGCCAGCAGTTACGCGTTTCAACTAGCGGGGGTCAATGAGCAGTTCTTC
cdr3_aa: CASSYAFQLAGVNEQFF

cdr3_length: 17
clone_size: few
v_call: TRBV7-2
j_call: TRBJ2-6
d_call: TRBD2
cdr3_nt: TGTGCCAGCAGCCGTAGCGGGAGATCAAGTGGGGCCAACGTCCTGACTTTC
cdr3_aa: CASSRSGRSSGANVLTF

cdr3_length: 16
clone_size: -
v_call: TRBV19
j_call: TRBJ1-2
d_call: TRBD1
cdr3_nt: TGTGCCAGTAGTTACCGCACCCTGGACAGGGGTGGTGGCTACACCTTC
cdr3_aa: CASSYRTLDRGGGYTF

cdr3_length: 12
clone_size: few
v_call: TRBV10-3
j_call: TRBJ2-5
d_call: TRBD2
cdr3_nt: TGTGCCATCAGTGACGGGGGGGAGACCCAGTACTTC
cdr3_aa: CAISDGGETQYF

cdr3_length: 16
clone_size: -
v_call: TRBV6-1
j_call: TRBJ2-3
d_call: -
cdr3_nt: TGTGCCAGCAGTGAAGCCTCCGGGAACAGGGCAGATACGCAGTATTTT
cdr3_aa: CASSEASGNRADTQYF

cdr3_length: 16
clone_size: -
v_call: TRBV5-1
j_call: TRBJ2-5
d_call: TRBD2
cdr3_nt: TGCGCCAGCAGCTTGGACACTAGCGGGGGGGCGGGGACCCAGTACTTC
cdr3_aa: CASSLDTSGGAGTQYF

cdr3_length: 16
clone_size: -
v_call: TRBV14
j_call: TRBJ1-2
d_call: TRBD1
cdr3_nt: TGTGCCAGCAGCCGCGGACAGGGGGCGCTGAGCTATGGCTACACCTTC
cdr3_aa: CASSRGQGALSYGYTF

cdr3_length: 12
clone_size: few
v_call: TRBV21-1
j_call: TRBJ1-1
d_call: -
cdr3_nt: TGTGCCAGCAGCCAGGGGAACACTGAAGCTTTCTTT
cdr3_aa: CASSQGNTEAFF

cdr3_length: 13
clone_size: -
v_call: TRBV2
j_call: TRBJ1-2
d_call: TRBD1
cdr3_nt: TGTGCCACCGCAGGGGGCGTTTATTATGGCTACACCTTC
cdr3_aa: CATAGGVYYGYTF

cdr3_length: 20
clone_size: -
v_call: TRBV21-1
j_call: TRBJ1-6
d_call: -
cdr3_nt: TGTGCCAGCAACTTCCCTCGGACAGGCCCGGACCCCCCATTTCTGTCACCCCTCCACTTT
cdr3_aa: CASNFPRTGPDPPFLSPLHF

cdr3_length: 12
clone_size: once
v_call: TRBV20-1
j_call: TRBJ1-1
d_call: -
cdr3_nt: TGCAGTGCAGGGCAGGGGAACTCTGAAGCTTTCTTT
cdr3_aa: CSAGQGNSEAFF

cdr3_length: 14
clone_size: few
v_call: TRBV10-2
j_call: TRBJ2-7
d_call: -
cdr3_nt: TGCGCCAGCAGTGAGCCTACTAGAGCCTACGAGCAGTACTTC
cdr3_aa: CASSEPTRAYEQYF

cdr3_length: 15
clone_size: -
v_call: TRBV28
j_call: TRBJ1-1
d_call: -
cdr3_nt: TGTGCCAGCAGTTTTTTCGGGTTACAAGGTACTGAAGCTTTCTTT
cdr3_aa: CASSFFGLQGTEAFF

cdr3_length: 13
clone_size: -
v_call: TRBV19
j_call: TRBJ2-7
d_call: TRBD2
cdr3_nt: TGTGCCAGTAGAGCTAGCGGGAGGTACGAGCAGTACTTC
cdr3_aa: CASRASGRYEQYF

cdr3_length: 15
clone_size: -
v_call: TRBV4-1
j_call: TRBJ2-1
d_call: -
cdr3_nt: TGCGCCAGCAGCCGGATAGCGAGCCCCTACAATGAGCAGTTCTTC
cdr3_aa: CASSRIASPYNEQFF

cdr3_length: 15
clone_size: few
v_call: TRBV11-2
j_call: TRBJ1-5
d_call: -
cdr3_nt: TGTGCCAGCAGCTTAGGGGATTATAGCAATCAGCCCCAGCATTTT
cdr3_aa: CASSLGDYSNQPQHF

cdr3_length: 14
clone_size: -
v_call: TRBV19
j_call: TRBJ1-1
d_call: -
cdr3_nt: TGTGCCAGCGGCGGAGGACGGACGAACACTGAAGCTTTCTTT
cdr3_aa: CASGGGRTNTEAFF

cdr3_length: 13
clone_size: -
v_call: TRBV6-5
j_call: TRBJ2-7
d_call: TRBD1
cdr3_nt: TGTGCCAGCAGTTATCCGGACAGGGGGAGATCCTACTTC
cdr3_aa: CASSYPDRGRSYF

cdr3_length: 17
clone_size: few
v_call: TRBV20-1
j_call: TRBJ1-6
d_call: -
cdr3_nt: TGCAGTGCTAGAGATTCAGAGTTCAGCTCCTATAATTCACCCCTCCACTTT
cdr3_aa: CSARDSEFSSYNSPLHF

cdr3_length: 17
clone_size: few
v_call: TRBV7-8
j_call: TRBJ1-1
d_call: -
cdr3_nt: TGTGCCAGCAGCTTAGTACGTATGGCAGGATTGAACACTGAAGCTTTCTTT
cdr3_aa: CASSLVRMAGLNTEAFF

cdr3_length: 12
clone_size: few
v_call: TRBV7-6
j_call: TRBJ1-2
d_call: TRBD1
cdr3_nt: TGTGCCAGCAGCTTAGGGGGGACAGGGCGAGCCTTC
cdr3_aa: CASSLGGTGRAF

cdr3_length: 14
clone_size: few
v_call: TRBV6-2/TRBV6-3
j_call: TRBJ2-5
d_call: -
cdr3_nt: TGTGCCAGCAGTTACCCGATCAACCAAGAGACCCAGTACTTC
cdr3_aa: CASSYPINQETQYF

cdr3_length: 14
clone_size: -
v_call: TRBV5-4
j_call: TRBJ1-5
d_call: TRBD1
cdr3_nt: TGTGCCAGCAGCTTACAGGGGTACAATCAGCCCCAGCATTTT
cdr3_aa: CASSLQGYNQPQHF

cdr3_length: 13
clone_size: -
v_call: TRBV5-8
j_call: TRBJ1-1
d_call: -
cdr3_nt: TGTGCCAGCAGCTTTCAGGGTGGAACTGAAGCTTTCTTT
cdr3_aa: CASSFQGGTEAFF

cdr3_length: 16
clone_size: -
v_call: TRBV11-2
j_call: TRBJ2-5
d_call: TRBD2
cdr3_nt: TGTGCCAGCAGCCCCCGGAGGCAGCGGGACGGAGAGACCCAGTACTTC
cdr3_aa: CASSPRRQRDGETQYF

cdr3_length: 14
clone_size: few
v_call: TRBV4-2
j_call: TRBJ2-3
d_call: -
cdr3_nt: TGTGCCAGCAGCCAAGCGGGAGACACAGATACGCAGTATTTT
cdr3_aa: CASSQAGDTDTQYF

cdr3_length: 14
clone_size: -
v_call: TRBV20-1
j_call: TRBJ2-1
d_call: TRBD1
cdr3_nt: TGCAGTGCTGGACAGGGGGTCGCCTACAATGAGCAGTTCTTC
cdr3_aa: CSAGQGVAYNEQFF

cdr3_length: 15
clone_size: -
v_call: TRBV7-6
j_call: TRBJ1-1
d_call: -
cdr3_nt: TGTGCCAGCAGCTACCATCCGGGGAGGGACACTGAAGCTGTCTTT
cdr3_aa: CASSYHPGRDTEAVF

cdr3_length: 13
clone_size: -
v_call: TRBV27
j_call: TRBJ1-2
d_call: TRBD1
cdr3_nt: TGTGCCAGCAGACGGGGACAGGGCTATGGCTACACCTTC
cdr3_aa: CASRRGQGYGYTF

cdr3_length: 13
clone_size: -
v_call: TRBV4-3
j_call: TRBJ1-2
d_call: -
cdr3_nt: TGCGCCAGCAGCCAACCCGGGCTCTATGGCTACACCTTC
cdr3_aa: CASSQPGLYGYTF

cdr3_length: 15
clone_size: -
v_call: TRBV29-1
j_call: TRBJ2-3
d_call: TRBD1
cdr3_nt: TGCAGCGTTGAATCTGGGACAGGGGGCACAGATACGCAGTATTTT
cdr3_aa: CSVESGTGGTDTQYF

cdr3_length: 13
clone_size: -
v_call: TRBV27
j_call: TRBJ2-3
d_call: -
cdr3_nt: TGTGCCAGCAGTTTCTCTAGCACAGATACGCAGTATTTT
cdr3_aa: CASSFSSTDTQYF

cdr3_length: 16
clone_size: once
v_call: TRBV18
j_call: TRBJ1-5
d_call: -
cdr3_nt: TGTGCCAGCTCACCAACCAGAAAGGACAGCAATCAGCCCCAGCATTTT
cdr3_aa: CASSPTRKDSNQPQHF

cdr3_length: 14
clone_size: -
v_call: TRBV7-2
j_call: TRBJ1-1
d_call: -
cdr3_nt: TGTGCCAGCAGCATACTCCGGGGTAACACTGAAGCTTTCTTT
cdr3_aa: CASSILRGNTEAFF

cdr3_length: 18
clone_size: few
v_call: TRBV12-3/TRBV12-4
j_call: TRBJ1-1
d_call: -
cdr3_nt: TGTGCCAGCAGTTTTCCACAGGGCGTCGCGAAGAGGGTCACTGAAGCTTTCTTT
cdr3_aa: CASSFPQGVAKRVTEAFF

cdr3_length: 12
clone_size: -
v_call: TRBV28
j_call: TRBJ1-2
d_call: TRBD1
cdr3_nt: TGTGCCAGCAGTTGGGGGACAGGGGGCTACACCTTC
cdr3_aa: CASSWGTGGYTF

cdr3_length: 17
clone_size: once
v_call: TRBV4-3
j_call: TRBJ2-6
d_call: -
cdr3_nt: TGCGCCAGCAGCCAAGAAATTGGGGGTACTGGGGCCAACGTCCTGACTTTC
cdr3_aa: CASSQEIGGTGANVLTF

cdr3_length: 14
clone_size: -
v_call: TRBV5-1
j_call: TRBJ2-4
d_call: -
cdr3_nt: TGCGCCAGCAGCTTGGTGCCAGACCAAAACATTCAGTACTTC
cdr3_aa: CASSLVPDQNIQYF

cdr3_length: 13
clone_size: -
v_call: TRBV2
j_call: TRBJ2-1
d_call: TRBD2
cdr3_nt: TGTGCCAGCACCGCGGGAGAGTACAATGAGCAGTTCTTC
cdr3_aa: CASTAGEYNEQFF

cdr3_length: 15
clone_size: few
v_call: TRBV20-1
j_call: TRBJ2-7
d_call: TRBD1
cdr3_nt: TGCAGTGCTAGAGATCCAGGGACAGGGAGCTACGAGCAGTACTTC
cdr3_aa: CSARDPGTGSYEQYF

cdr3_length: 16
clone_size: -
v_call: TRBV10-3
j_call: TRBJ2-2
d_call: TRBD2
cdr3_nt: TGTGCCATCAGTGCGGCAGGACTAGAGAACACCGGGGAGCTGTTTTTT
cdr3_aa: CAISAAGLENTGELFF

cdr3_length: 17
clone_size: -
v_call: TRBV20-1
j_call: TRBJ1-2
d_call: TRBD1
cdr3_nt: TGCAGTGCTAGAGATAATCTTCTCTCCACAGGGGGCCATGGCTACACCTTC
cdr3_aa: CSARDNLLSTGGHGYTF

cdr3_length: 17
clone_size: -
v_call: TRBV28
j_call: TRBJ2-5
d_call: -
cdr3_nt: TGTGCCAGCAACGATTTCCCCAATGTTGTAACCCAAGAGACCCAGTACTTC
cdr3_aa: CASNDFPNVVTQETQYF

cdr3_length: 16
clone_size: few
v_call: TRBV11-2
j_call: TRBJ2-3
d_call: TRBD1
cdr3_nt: TGTGCCAGCAGCCCTCGACAGGGGCGAGGGACAGATACGCAGTATTTT
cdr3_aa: CASSPRQGRGTDTQYF

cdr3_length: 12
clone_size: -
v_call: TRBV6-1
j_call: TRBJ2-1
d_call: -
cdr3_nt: TGTGCCAGCAACGACGGTCCTAATGAGCAGTTCTTC
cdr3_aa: CASNDGPNEQFF

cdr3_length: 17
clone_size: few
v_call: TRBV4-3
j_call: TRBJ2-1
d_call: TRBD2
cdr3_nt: TGCGCCAGCAGCCAAGAGAGCGGCGGGAGGGCCATCAATGAGCAGTTCTTC
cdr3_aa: CASSQESGGRAINEQFF

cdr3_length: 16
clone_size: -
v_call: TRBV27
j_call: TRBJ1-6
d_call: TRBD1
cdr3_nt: TGTGCCAGCAGTCTAAGGACAGGGTTGAATAATTCACCCCTCCACTTT
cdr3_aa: CASSLRTGLNNSPLHF

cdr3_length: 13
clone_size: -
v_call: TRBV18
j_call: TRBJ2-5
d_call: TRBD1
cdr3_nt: TGTGCCAGCTCACCGGGGACAGTAGAGACCCAGTACTTC
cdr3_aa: CASSPGTVETQYF

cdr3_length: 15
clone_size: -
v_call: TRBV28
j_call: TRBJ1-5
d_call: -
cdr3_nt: TGTGCCAGCACCCTGACGGGGGGTGGCAATCAGCCCCAGCATTTT
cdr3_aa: CASTLTGGGNQPQHF

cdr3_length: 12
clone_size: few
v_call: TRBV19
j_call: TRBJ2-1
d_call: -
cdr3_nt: TGTGCCAGTAATACAGGCTACAATGAGCAGTTCTTC
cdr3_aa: CASNTGYNEQFF

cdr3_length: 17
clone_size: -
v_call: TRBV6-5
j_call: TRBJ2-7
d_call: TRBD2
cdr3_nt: TGTGCCAGCAGTTACTCGGCGGGGGGAGGGAGGGCCTACGAGCAGTACTTC
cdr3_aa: CASSYSAGGGRAYEQYF

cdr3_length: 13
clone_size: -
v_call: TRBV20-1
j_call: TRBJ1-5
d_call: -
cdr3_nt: TGCAGTGCTAAGGGAGGGTTAAATCAGCCCCAGCATTTT
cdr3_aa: CSAKGGLNQPQHF